Sequencing of this TCR beta chain was carried out in a study of T cell responses to AZD1222 COVID-19 vaccine. Findings and limits, study-wide: Among AZD1222 vaccinees, only 5 or 6 were seropositive at baseline.

Only in-frame clones appear in the TCRdb table, and some are missing; sequencing was by immunoSEQ multiplex PCR. The table lists around 130,000 clones, 87% of them singletons, with approximately 1.6% in the top ten. A remark on this clone: The antigen is unknown.

The CDR3 sequence is 15 residues long. CDR1 and CDR2 from the germline V gene are KGHSH and LQKENI. V lost 3 bases and J lost 5; bases outside the gene matches: 5. The specimen was peripheral blood, collected on day 0 of AZD1222 vaccination. The rearrangement joins TRBV18 to TRBJ1-1, with 11 bases lining up with TRBD1. The clonotype was recovered from an adult in good health. CDR3 in amino acids: CASSPGQGVWTEAFF. CDR3 nucleotides: TGTGCCAGCTCACCGGGACAGGGGGTATGGACTGAAGCTTTCTTT. The full variable domain, in which reference TRBV18 and TRBJ1-1 provide the parts outside the CDR3, is NAGVMQNPRHLVRRRGQEARLRCSPMKGHSHVYWYRQLPEEGLKFMVYLQKENIIDESGMPKERFSAEFPKEGPSILRIQQVVRGDSAAYFCASSPGQGVWTEAFFGQGTRLTVV.